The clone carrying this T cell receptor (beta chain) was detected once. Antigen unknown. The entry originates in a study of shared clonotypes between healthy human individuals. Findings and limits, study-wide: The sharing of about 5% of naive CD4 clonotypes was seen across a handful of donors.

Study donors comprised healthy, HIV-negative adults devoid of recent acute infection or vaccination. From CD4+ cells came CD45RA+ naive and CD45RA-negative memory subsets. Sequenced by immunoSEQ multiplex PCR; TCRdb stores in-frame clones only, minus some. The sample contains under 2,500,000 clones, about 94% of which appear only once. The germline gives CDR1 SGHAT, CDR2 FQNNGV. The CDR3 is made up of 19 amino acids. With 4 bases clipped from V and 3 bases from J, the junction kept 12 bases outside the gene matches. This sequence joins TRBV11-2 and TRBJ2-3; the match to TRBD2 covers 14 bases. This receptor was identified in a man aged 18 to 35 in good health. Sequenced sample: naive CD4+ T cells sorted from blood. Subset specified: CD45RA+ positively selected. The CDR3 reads CASSSGGLAGGPRTDTQYF. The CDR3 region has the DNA TGTGCCAGCAGCTCCGGAGGACTAGCGGGAGGCCCCAGAACAGATACGCAGTATTTT.